This T cell receptor beta chain was captured in a study of cytomegalovirus exposure and HLA in healthy donors. Findings and limits, study-wide: For cytomegalovirus status, the classifier reportedly gave diagnoses with high specificity and sensitivity. CMV antigen specificity was confirmed in vitro for three CMV-associated chains.

This CDR3 has 15 residues. Germline loops: CDR1 LGHNA, CDR2 YSLEER. Trimming removed 0 bases from V and 7 bases from J, with 16 bases in between. This clone has more than one count but fewer than ten. Its antigen is as yet unknown. The PCR used 60 Vbeta and 13 Jbeta primers. The protocol was immunoSEQ multiplex PCR, while the TCRdb copy is restricted to in-frame clones and leaves out a portion. The sample shows 90,000 to 130,000 clones, approximately 80% of them seen only once. The sequencing sample was made of PBMCs. This rearrangement joins TRBV4-3 to TRBJ2-7; possible D gene TRBD1, 6 bases. This sequence originates from a man aged 25-40 years in good health and CMV-seropositive. CDR3 bases: TGCGCCAGCAGCCAAGAAAGGGGCAGGGGTGGGGAGCAGTACTTC. As protein: CASSQERGRGGEQYF.